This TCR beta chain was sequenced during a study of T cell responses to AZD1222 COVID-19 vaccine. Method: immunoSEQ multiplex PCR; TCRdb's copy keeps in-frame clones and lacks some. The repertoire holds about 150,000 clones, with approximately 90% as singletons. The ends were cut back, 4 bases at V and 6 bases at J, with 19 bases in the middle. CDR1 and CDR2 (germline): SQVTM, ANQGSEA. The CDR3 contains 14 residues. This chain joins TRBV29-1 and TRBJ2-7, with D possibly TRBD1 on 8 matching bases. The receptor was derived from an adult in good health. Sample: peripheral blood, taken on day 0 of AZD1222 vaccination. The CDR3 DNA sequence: TGCAGCGTTGGAAAACAGGGGGGGCTAACCGAGCAGTACTTC. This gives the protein CSVGKQGGLTEQYF.